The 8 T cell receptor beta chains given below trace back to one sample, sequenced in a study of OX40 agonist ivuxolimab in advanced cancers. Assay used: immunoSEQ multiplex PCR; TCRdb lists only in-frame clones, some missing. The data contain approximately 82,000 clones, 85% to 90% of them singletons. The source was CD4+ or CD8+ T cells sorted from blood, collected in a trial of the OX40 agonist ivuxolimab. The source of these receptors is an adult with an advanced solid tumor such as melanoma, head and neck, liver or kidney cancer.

The DNA for the CDR3 is TGCGCCAGCAGCCAAGCCCCGGGGTTGGTGGCCAAAAACATTCAGTACTTC. Its protein product is CASSQAPGLVAKNIQYF. V and J are TRBV4-1 and TRBJ2-4, with D possibly matching TRBD2 (5 bases). The germline CDR1 and CDR2 sequences are MGHRA and YSYEKL. The CDR3 is 17 residues long. Trimming cost V 1 base and J 1 base, with 14 bases left between them.

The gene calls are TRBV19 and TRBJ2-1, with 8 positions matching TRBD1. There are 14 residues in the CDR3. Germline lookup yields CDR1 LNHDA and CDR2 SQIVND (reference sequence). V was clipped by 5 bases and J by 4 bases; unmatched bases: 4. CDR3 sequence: CASSAGQVYNEQFF. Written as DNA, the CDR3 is TGTGCCAGTAGTGCGGGACAGGTGTACAATGAGCAGTTCTTC.

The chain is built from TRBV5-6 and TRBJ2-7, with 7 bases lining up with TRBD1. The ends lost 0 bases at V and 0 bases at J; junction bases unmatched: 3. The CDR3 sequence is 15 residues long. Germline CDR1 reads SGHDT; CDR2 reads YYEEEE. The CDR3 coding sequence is TGTGCCAGCAGCTTGGACAGGGGATTCTCCTACGAGCAGTACTTC. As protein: CASSLDRGFSYEQYF. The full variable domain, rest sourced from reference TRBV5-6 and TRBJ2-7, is DAGVTQSPTHLIKTRGQQVTLRCSPKSGHDTVSWYQQALGQGPQFIFQYYEEEERQRGNFPDRFSGHQFPNYSSELNVNALLLGDSALYLCASSLDRGFSYEQYFGPGTRLTVT.

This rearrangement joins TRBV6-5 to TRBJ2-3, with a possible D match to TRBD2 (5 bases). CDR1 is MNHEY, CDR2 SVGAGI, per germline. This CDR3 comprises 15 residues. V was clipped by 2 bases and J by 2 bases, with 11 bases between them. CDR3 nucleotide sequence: TGTGCCAGCAGTTACAGCGGAGTAACCACAGATACGCAGTATTTT. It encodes CASSYSGVTTDTQYF.

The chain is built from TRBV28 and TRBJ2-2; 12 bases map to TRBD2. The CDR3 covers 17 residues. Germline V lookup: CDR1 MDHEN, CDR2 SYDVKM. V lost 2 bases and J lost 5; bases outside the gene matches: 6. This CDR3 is CASSLVKLAGGTGELFF. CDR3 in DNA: TGTGCCAGCAGTTTAGTCAAACTAGCGGGAGGTACCGGGGAGCTGTTTTTT.

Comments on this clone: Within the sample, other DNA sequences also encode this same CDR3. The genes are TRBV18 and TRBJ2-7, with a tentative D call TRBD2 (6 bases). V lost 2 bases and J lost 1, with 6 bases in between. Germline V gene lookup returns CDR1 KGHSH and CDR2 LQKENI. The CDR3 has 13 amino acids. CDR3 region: CASSPGGSYEQYF. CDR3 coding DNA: TGTGCCAGCTCACCAGGGGGGTCCTACGAGCAGTACTTC.

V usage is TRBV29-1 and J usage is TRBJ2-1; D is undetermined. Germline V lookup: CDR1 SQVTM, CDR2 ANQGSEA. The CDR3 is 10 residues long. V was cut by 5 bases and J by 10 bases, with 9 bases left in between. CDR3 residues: CSVYNGEQFF. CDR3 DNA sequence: TGCAGCGTTTATAACGGAGAGCAGTTCTTC.

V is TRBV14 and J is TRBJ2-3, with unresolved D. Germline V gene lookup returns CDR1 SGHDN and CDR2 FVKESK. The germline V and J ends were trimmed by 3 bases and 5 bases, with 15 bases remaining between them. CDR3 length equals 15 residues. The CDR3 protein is CASSQGRFYGDTQYF. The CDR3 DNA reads TGTGCCAGCAGCCAGGGTCGCTTTTATGGAGATACGCAGTATTTT.